This TCR beta chain originates from a study of cytomegalovirus exposure and HLA in healthy donors. Points from the study as a whole: An analysis that was carried out later associated 16,000 or so TCR beta sequences with HLA alleles at 0.05 false discovery rate. Most CMV-associated TCR beta chains were later found to appear HLA-restricted.

Healthy people donating bone marrow made up the donors. Use of 60 Vbeta and 13 Jbeta primers characterized the PCR. Source study methods: Among the unique TCR beta chains that a later analysis counted, about 81 million in all, 10 million to 14 million were shared. The protocol was immunoSEQ multiplex PCR, while the TCRdb copy is restricted to in-frame clones and leaves out a portion. D and trimming were read from the DNA, whereas the V and J calls and clone size are those reported in that table. The sample's table shows around 70,000 clones. About this clone itself: Its specificity is unknown.

After removal of 4 bases from V and 5 bases from J, the junction contained 2 bases not matched to a gene. This CDR3 has 12 residues. Germline V gene lookup returns CDR1 SEHNR and CDR2 FQNEAQ (reference sequence). The TCR was taken from a woman younger than 45 in good health and CMV-seronegative. Sequencing was performed on PBMCs. V gene TRBV7-9 combines with J gene TRBJ2-7; 7 positions match TRBD1. The CDR3 DNA follows: TGTGCCAGCAGCTCAACAGGGGACGAGCAGTACTTC. This gives the protein CASSSTGDEQYF.